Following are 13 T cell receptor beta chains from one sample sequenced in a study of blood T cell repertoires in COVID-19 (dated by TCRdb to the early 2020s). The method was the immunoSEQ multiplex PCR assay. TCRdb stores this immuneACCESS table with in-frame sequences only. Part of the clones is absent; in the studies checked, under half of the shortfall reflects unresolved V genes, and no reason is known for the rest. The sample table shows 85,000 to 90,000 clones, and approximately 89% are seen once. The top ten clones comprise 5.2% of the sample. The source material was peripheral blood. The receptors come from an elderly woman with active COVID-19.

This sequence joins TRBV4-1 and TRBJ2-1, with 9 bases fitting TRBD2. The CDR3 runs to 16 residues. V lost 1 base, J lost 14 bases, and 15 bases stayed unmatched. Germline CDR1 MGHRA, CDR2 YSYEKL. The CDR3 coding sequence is TGCGCCAGCAGCCAAGGCCGTCCGGGAGGCGGGAGGGCCGAGTTCTTC. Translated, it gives CASSQGRPGGGRAEFF.

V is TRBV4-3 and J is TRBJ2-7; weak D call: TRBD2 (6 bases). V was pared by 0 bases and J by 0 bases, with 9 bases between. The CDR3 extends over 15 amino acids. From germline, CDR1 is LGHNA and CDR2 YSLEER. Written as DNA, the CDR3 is TGCGCCAGCAGCCAAGAATGGAGGGGCTCCTACGAGCAGTACTTC. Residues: CASSQEWRGSYEQYF.

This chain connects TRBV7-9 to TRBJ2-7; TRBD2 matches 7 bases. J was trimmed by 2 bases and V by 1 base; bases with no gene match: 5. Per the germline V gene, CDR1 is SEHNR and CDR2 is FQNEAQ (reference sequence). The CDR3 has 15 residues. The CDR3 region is CASSLVASGTYEQYF. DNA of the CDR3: TGTGCCAGCAGCTTAGTAGCTAGCGGCACCTACGAGCAGTACTTC.

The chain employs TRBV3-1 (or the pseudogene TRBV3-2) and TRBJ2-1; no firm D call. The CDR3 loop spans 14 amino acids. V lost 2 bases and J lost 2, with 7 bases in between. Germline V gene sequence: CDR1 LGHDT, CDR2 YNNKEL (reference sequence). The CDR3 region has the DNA TGTGCCAGCAGCCAATCAGGCACCTACAATGAGCAGTTCTTC. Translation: CASSQSGTYNEQFF.

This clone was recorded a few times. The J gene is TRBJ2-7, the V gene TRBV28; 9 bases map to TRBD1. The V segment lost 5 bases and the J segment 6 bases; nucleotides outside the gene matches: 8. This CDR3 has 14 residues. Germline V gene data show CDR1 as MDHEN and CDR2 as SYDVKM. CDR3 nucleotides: TGTGCCAGCAGTATGCGCCGGGACAGGGCCGAGCAGTACTTC. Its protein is CASSMRRDRAEQYF.

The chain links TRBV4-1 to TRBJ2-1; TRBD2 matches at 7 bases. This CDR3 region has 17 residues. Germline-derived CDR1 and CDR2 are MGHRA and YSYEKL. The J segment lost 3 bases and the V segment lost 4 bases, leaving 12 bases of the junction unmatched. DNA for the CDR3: TGCGCCAGCAGCCCCCACCGGGGGGACCGGAGCTACAATGAGCAGTTCTTC. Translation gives CASSPHRGDRSYNEQFF.

CDR3 bases: TGTGCCAGCAGACACAGGGGAAACAATGAGCAGTTCTTC. Its translation is CASRHRGNNEQFF. This sequence joins TRBV2 and TRBJ2-1; 7 nucleotides agree with TRBD1. V trimming: 6 bases; J trimming: 5 bases; junction bases outside the gene matches: 4. This CDR3 spans 13 amino acids. CDR1 and CDR2 (germline): SNHLY, FYNNEI.

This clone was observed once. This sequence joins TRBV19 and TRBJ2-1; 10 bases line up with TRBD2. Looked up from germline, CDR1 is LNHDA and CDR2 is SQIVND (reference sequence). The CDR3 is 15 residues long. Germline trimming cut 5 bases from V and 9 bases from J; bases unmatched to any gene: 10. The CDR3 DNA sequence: TGTGCCAGTAGTTTCGGACTAGCGGATCTAGGTGAGCAGTTCTTC. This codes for CASSFGLADLGEQFF.

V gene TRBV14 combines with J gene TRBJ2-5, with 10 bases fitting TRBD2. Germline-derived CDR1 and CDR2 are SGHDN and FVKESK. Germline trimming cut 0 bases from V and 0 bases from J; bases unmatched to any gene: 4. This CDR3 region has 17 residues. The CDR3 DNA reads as TGTGCCAGCAGCCAAGATGGACTAGCGGAGTACCAAGAGACCCAGTACTTC. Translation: CASSQDGLAEYQETQYF.

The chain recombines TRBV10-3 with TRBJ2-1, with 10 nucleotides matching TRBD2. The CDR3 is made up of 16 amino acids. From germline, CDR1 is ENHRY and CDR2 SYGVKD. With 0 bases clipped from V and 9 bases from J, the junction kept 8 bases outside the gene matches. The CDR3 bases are TGTGCCATCAGTGAGTCGGGGCTAGCGGGAGCCGCTGAGCAGTTCTTC. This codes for CAISESGLAGAAEQFF.

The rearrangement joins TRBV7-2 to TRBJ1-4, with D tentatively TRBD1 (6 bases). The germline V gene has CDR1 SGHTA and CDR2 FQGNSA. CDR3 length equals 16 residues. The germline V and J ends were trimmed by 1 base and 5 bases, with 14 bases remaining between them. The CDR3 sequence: CASSLDLGQPNEKLFF. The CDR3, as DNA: TGTGCCAGCAGCTTAGACCTCGGACAGCCCAATGAAAAACTGTTTTTT.

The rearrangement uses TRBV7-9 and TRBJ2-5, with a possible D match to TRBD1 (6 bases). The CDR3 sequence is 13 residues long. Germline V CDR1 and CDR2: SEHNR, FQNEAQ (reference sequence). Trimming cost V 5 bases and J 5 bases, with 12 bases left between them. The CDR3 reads CASSRDRSETQYF. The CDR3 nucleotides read TGTGCCAGCAGCCGAGACAGGTCGGAGACCCAGTACTTC.

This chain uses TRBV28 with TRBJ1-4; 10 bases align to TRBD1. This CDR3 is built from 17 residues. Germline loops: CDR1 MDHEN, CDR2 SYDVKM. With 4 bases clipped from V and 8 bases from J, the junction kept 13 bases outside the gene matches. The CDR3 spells CASSSDRGTSTREKLFF. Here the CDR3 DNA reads TGTGCCAGCAGTTCGGACAGGGGGACCTCAACGCGGGAAAAACTGTTTTTT.